Listed below are T cell receptor beta chains from one sample, sequenced in a study of CD4 and CD8 cells across lung adenocarcinoma regions. TCRdb re-analysed the PCR reads in MiXCR, keeping a single row per CDR3 protein. Here the sample spans about 19,000 distinct CDR3 sequences, 54% being singletons. The sequenced material came from CD8+ T cells from the center of a lung tumor. These receptors were taken from a female donor with lung adenocarcinoma. The CD4 and CD8 labels of this study may be unreliable. The CDR3 runs from the conserved cysteine through the conserved F or W. The order of the fields is J gene, clone size, D gene, V gene, CDR3 DNA, CDR3 protein. D genes are given only for firm matches. Size values are once, few and many counts, or a class for expanded clones, and some rows have none.

TRBJ2-1	.	.	TRBV7-2	TGTGCCAGCAGCTTAGCTAGCGGCTTAGGGGATGAGCAGTTCTTC	CASSLASGLGDEQFF
TRBJ2-1	few	TRBD2	TRBV7-8	TGTGCCAGCAGCTTAGAAGCGGGAGGGTTATACAATGAGCAGTTCTTC	CASSLEAGGLYNEQFF
TRBJ2-3	.	TRBD1	TRBV6-1	TGTGCCAGCAAGGACAGGGACCTTTCTGGGGCCTACGTCCAGTATTTC	CASKDRDLSGAYVQYF
TRBJ2-3	many	TRBD1	TRBV4-1	TGCGCCAGCAGCCCGAGGGACAGGAGTGGTTCAGATACGCAGTATTTT	CASSPRDRSGSDTQYF
TRBJ2-5	.	.	TRBV6-5	TGTGCCAGCAGTTGCTCGGGCTTCGAGGTCCAGTACTTC	CASSCSGFEVQYF
TRBJ1-2	.	.	TRBV6-1	TGTGCCAGCAGTGCGGAGGGTAACTATGGCTACACCTTC	CASSAEGNYGYTF
TRBJ1-4	medium-sized	.	TRBV10-2	TGCGCCAGCAGCCTCACACCAAGGGGCGAAAAACTGTTTTTT	CASSLTPRGEKLFF
TRBJ2-4	.	TRBD2	TRBV6-1	TGTGCCAGCAGCGAGTGGGGGGGGAGTGCCAAAAACACGCAGTACTTT	CASSEWGGSAKNTQYF
TRBJ2-7	.	.	TRBV6-1	TGTGCCAGCAGTGAGGGCAGAACCTACGAGCAGTACTTC	CASSEGRTYEQYF
TRBJ1-2	medium-sized	.	TRBV6-1	TGTGCCAGCTTGGGGGGAGCTAACTATGGCTACACCTTC	CASLGGANYGYTF
TRBJ2-3	.	.	TRBV10-3	TGTGCCATCACGGGGGACTGCGCCACAGATACTCAGTACTTT	CAITGDCATDTQYF
TRBJ2-3	.	.	TRBV10-1	TGCGCCAGCAGTGAGTCTACAGGTTCAGATACGCAGTATTTT	CASSESTGSDTQYF
TRBJ2-6	.	.	TRBV6-5	TGTGCCAGCAGTTACTCCGGGCAGTACTCTGGGGCCAACGTCCTGACTTTC	CASSYSGQYSGANVLTF
TRBJ2-6	.	.	TRBV10-3	TGTGCCACCAAGGTGCCGGGAGAGGGAAACGTCCAGTATTTC	CATKVPGEGNVQYF
TRBJ2-1	.	.	TRBV6-1	TGTGCCAGCAGCGCCCACATAAGGGATGAGCAGTTCTTC	CASSAHIRDEQFF
TRBJ2-3	.	TRBD1	TRBV27	TGTGCCAGCAGTTTCAGGGGGCTAAAGGAAGATACGCAGTATTTT	CASSFRGLKEDTQYF
TRBJ2-6	.	.	TRBV6-1	TGTGCCAGCAGGGAGGGGCCTGGGGCCAACGTCCTGACTTTC	CASREGPGANVLTF
TRBJ2-1	.	TRBD2	TRBV11-3	TGTGCCAGCAGCCCCGGACTAGCCTCCGGCGGGTTAATCGATGAGCAGTTCTTC	CASSPGLASGGLIDEQFF
TRBJ2-1	large	.	TRBV10-1	TGCGCCAGCAGTGAGGGGGACACTGAGTGGAATGAGCAGTTCTTC	CASSEGDTEWNEQFF
TRBJ2-1	once	.	TRBV10-1	TGCGCCAGCAGTGTGGGAGTTCACAATGAGCAGTTCTTC	CASSVGVHNEQFF
TRBJ2-7	medium-sized	TRBD2	TRBV27	TGTGCCAGCAGTTTGTCAGGGGGGACTAGCGGGAGGGAGCAGTACTTC	CASSLSGGTSGREQYF
TRBJ2-7	.	TRBD1	TRBV11-1	TGTGCCAGCAGCCCAGGGCAGGGGGCCTACGAGCAGTACTTC	CASSPGQGAYEQYF
TRBJ2-1	medium-sized	.	TRBV6-5	TGTGCCAGCAGTTCGGCTCAGCGGTACAATGAGCAGTTCTTC	CASSSAQRYNEQFF
TRBJ2-7	.	TRBD2	TRBV4-1	TGCGCCAGCAGCCAAGGTAGCGGGAGTAGGAACGAGCAGTACTTC	CASSQGSGSRNEQYF
TRBJ2-1	many	.	TRBV27	TGTGCCAGCAGTTTATCAGGACGGTACAATGAGCAGTTCTTC	CASSLSGRYNEQFF
TRBJ2-1	many	.	TRBV4-1	TGCGCCAGCAGCCAAGTCAAAGCTATCAGCTCCTACAATGAGCAGTTCTTC	CASSQVKAISSYNEQFF
TRBJ2-5	.	.	TRBV6-1	TGTGCCAGGGGTGAAGGGGGAGCGGACAAAGAGACCCAGTACTTC	CARGEGGADKETQYF
TRBJ1-6	many	.	TRBV27	TGTGCCAGCACGTCGCTACAGGCCCTTAATTCACCCCTCCACTTT	CASTSLQALNSPLHF
TRBJ2-3	few	.	TRBV27	TGTGGCAGCGGTGATCCAGAGACCCAGTATTTC	CGSGDPETQYF
TRBJ2-7	once	TRBD2	TRBV6-5	TGTGCCAGCAGTTACTTAGCTAGCGGGACCCGCTCCTACGAGCAGTACTTC	CASSYLASGTRSYEQYF
TRBJ2-3	.	TRBD2	TRBV6-4	TGTGCCAGCAGTGAGTCTAGCGGGGAGACAGATACGCAGTATTTT	CASSESSGETDTQYF
TRBJ2-1	many	TRBD2	TRBV27	TGTGCCAGCAGTTTAAGGGGACTAGCGGGAGTTAGGGATGAGCAGTTCTTC	CASSLRGLAGVRDEQFF
TRBJ2-5	.	.	TRBV12-3/TRBV12-4	TGTGCCGGGGGCCCAGCGGACTCCCCAGAGACCCAGTACTTC	CAGGPADSPETQYF
TRBJ1-6	medium-sized	TRBD1	TRBV6-1	TGTGCCAGCAGCTCCTGGGGCCGACAGGGACTCAATTCACCCCTCCACTTT	CASSSWGRQGLNSPLHF
TRBJ1-3	.	.	TRBV6-1	TGTGCCAGCAGTCTCGGGGGAGGAAACACCATATATTTT	CASSLGGGNTIYF
TRBJ1-4	.	.	TRBV11-2	TGTGCCAGCAGCTTAGGATCCGGCTGGGACACAGGGCCTAATGCAACTAATGAAAAACTGTTTTTT	CASSLGSGWDTGPNATNEKLFF
TRBJ1-4	few	.	TRBV20-1	TGCAGTGCTAGGATGGGCATTAATGAAAAACTGTTTTTT	CSARMGINEKLFF
TRBJ2-1	few	.	TRBV11-2	TGTGCCAGCAGCCTCACCTCCGTGGGAGTCTACTACAATGAGCAGTTCTTC	CASSLTSVGVYYNEQFF
TRBJ2-1	.	TRBD2	TRBV11-2	TGTGCCAGCAGCTGGGGACTAGCGGGAGCAAGGGAGCAGTTCTTC	CASSWGLAGAREQFF
TRBJ2-3	.	.	TRBV27	TGTGCCACGAGTTTACGAGCCAAAAATACGCAGTATTTT	CATSLRAKNTQYF
TRBJ2-6	few	TRBD1	TRBV23-1	TGCGCCAGCAGCCGCTACGGACAGGAGTCTGGGGCCAACGTCCTGACTTTC	CASSRYGQESGANVLTF
TRBJ2-7	few	.	TRBV10-1	TGCGCCAGCAAGGTCAGGCGAGACCAAGATACGCAGTACTTC	CASKVRRDQDTQYF
TRBJ2-1	few	TRBD1	TRBV6-1	TGTGCCAGCAGGACAGGGAAGTCAAACGCCTACAATGAGCAGTTCTTC	CASRTGKSNAYNEQFF
TRBJ2-1	many	.	TRBV7-6	TGTGCCAGCAGCTTAGCCGCGGGTGAGCAGTTCTTC	CASSLAAGEQFF
TRBJ2-5	many	TRBD2	TRBV14	TGTGCCAGCAGCCAAGGCTCCGGGACTAGCGGGATCCAGACCCAGTACTTC	CASSQGSGTSGIQTQYF
TRBJ2-5	.	TRBD2	TRBV27	TGTGCCAGCAGTCAACTAGCGGGAGGGCAGGAGACCCAGTACTTC	CASSQLAGGQETQYF
TRBJ2-2	.	TRBD1	TRBV6-1	TGTGCCAGCAGGGGGCTCCAGGGTGTGAACACAGGGGCGCTGTTTTTT	CASRGLQGVNTGALFF
TRBJ2-7	few	.	TRBV6-1	TGTGCCAGCAGTGGGAAAAGGGTCAAGGACTACGAGCAGTACTTC	CASSGKRVKDYEQYF
TRBJ2-2	.	TRBD1	TRBV6-1	TGTGCCAGCAACAGGGGCGGTACCGGGGAGCTGTTTTTT	CASNRGGTGELFF
TRBJ2-3	.	.	TRBV6-1	TGTGCCAGCAGGCAGGCGGTGTGCGCCAAAGATACGCAGTATTTT	CASRQAVCAKDTQYF
TRBJ2-1	.	.	TRBV11-2	TGTGCCAGCAGCTTAGTGGTAGCGGTAGGATCCTACAATGAGCAGTTCTTC	CASSLVVAVGSYNEQFF
TRBJ2-1	.	.	TRBV10-3	TGTGCCATCAGTGCACCGAACAGCAATGAGCAGTTCTTC	CAISAPNSNEQFF